This TCR beta chain was profiled in a study of beta chain features in type 1 diabetes. Study-wide findings and caveats: More deletions and fewer insertions at VDJ junctions were seen in type 1 diabetes patients. cDNA sequencing could over-represent cells with high TCR expression.

This clone was found a few times. Antigen: not known. Sequencing targeted expressed TCRB transcripts, as all isolated RNA had been reverse transcribed. Method: immunoSEQ multiplex PCR; TCRdb's copy keeps in-frame clones and lacks some. The repertoire holds approximately 250,000 clones, roughly 9.6% seen once, with 0.034% in the top ten. The CDR3 extends over 12 amino acids. Germline V gives CDR1 SQVTM, CDR2 ANQGSEA. J gave up 6 bases and V 2 bases, and 1 base lay outside the gene matches. The J gene is TRBJ2-7, the V gene TRBV29-1; TRBD2 matches 10 bases. The TCR was taken from a woman under 30 in good health. Source material: naive CD4+ T cells from blood. The CDR3 DNA reads TGCAGCGTTGAACTAGCGGGAGTCGAGCAGTACTTC. It yields the protein CSVELAGVEQYF.